This T cell receptor (beta chain) was observed in a study of T cell repertoires in cytomegalovirus infection. Study context: Well-studied HLA-B-restricted CMV epitopes were used in the study alongside recently identified HLA-C-restricted ones.

Germline assignment: CDR1 SGHTA and CDR2 FQGNSA. V lost 4 bases to trimming and J lost 4 bases; unmatched junction nucleotides: 2. The CDR3 contains 13 residues. Study-wide findings and caveats: The ex vivo response was dominated by HLA-C-restricted CMV-specific TCR beta clonotypes. Pooled public TCR beta family frequency picked out CMV carriers with the relevant HLA.

With regard to this clonotype: Its specificity is unknown.

MiXCR was run by TCRdb on the reads, yielding one entry per CDR3 protein. The sample records 45,000 to 50,000 distinct CDR3 sequences, roughly a fifth being singletons. The clonotype was recovered from a human donor in good health (CMV status not recorded). Some clones in this sample may be carry-over from other donors' samples. Specimen: CD8+ T cells from cultured PBMCs, collected from culture after CMV antigen stimulation. The chain employs TRBV7-2 and TRBJ2-7; 9 positions agree with TRBD2. CDR3 in amino acids: CASSSLAGYEQYF. DNA for the CDR3: TGTGCCAGCAGCTCCCTAGCGGGGTACGAGCAGTACTTC.